Listed here are 30 T cell receptor beta chains from one sample, sequenced in a study of blood T cell repertoires in COVID-19. Data came from immunoSEQ multiplex PCR; TCRdb stores just in-frame clones and leaves some out. The sample holds some 150,000 clones, around 85% seen once. Input material: peripheral blood. The origin of the receptors is a woman aged 60-75 years with acute or convalescent COVID-19.

The chain links TRBV7-2 to TRBJ2-5; 10 nucleotides line up with TRBD1. CDR1 and CDR2 from the germline V gene are SGHTA and FQGNSA. V was clipped by 5 bases and J by 4 bases; unmatched bases: 10. The CDR3 is made up of 16 amino acids. CDR3 amino acids: CASSQRQGAVGETQYF. The DNA for the CDR3 is TGTGCCAGCAGCCAGCGACAGGGGGCGGTCGGAGAGACCCAGTACTTC.

V gene TRBV9 combines with J gene TRBJ1-2; TRBD1 matches at 7 bases. The ends lost 4 bases at V and 0 bases at J; junction bases unmatched: 6. The length of the CDR3 is 15 residues. Per the germline V gene, CDR1 is SGDLS and CDR2 is YYNGEE. CDR3 nucleotide sequence: TGTGCCAGCAGCCCCAGACAGGGAGCTAACTATGGCTACACCTTC. Protein product: CASSPRQGANYGYTF.

This sequence joins TRBV7-9 and TRBJ2-7, with 9 bases matching TRBD1. V gave up 2 bases and J gave up 6 bases; unmatched junction bases: 5. This CDR3 spans 14 amino acids. Germline CDR1 SEHNR, CDR2 FQNEAQ (reference sequence). CDR3 in amino acids: CASSLWDRASEQYV. The CDR3, as DNA: TGTGCCAGCAGCTTATGGGACAGGGCGAGCGAGCAGTACGTC.

The genes are TRBV3-1 (or the pseudogene TRBV3-2) and TRBJ1-2; unclear D gene. V lost 2 bases, J lost 1 base, and 11 bases lay in between. The CDR3 covers 15 residues. From germline, CDR1 is LGHDT and CDR2 YNNKEL (reference sequence). CDR3 region: CASSQRVSLNYGYTF. The CDR3, as DNA: TGTGCCAGCAGCCAACGGGTCAGCCTTAACTATGGCTACACCTTC.

V gene TRBV29-1 combines with J gene TRBJ1-4; D gene ambiguous. The CDR3 extends over 13 amino acids. Germline CDR1 SQVTM, CDR2 ANQGSEA. Trimming pared 6 bases from V and 7 bases from J, leaving 15 bases between. CDR3 sequence: CSVSAGSGEKLFF. The CDR3, as DNA: TGCAGCGTCTCGGCGGGGTCGGGTGAAAAACTGTTTTTT. The variable domain in full, with the rest retrieved from reference TRBV29-1 and TRBJ1-4, is SAVISQKPSRDICQRGTSLTIQCQVDSQVTMMFWYRQQPGQSLTLIATANQGSEATYESGFVIDKFPISRPNLTFSTLTVSNMSPEDSSIYLCSVSAGSGEKLFFGSGTQLSVL.

This chain connects TRBV11-2 to TRBJ2-5; 15 nucleotides line up with TRBD2. With V trimmed by 5 bases and J by 2 bases, 3 bases remained unmatched. The V gene's germline CDR1 is SGHAT and CDR2 FQNNGV. The CDR3 is 16 amino acids. CDR3 sequence reads: CASSLGLAGGQETQYF. CDR3 bases: TGTGCCAGCAGCCTTGGACTAGCGGGGGGGCAAGAGACCCAGTACTTC. The full variable domain, its missing parts supplied by reference TRBV11-2 and TRBJ2-5, is EAGVAQSPRYKIIEKRQSVAFWCNPISGHATLYWYQQILGQGPKLLIQFQNNGVVDDSQLPKDRFSAERLKGVDSTLKIQPAKLEDSAVYLCASSLGLAGGQETQYFGPGTRLLVL.

J is TRBJ1-2 and V is TRBV29-1, with TRBD1 matching over 9 bases. The CDR3 has 14 amino acids. The J segment lost 7 bases and the V segment lost 1 base, leaving 7 bases of the junction unmatched. From germline, CDR1 is SQVTM and CDR2 ANQGSEA. CDR3 sequence: CSVEGGGQGFGYTF. The DNA for the CDR3 is TGCAGCGTTGAAGGCGGGGGACAGGGCTTTGGCTACACCTTC.

This sequence joins TRBV7-9 and TRBJ2-5, with a possible D match to TRBD2 (6 bases). This CDR3 spans 15 amino acids. Germline V lookup: CDR1 SEHNR, CDR2 FQNEAQ (reference sequence). V dropped 5 bases and J dropped 1 base, with 14 bases sitting between them. CDR3 loop: CASSNRLGLQETQYF. CDR3 coding DNA: TGTGCCAGCAGCAACCGACTAGGCCTCCAAGAGACCCAGTACTTC.

The J gene is TRBJ1-3, the V gene TRBV9; unclear D gene. Between the trimmed V and J ends, which lost 1 base and 2 bases, there was a span of 10 bases. The CDR3 length is 15 residues. The germline V gene encodes CDR1 SGDLS and CDR2 YYNGEE. CDR3 amino acids: CASSVTESTGNTIYF. The CDR3 DNA sequence: TGTGCCAGCAGCGTAACAGAGTCCACTGGAAACACCATATATTTT.

V and J are TRBV5-1 and TRBJ1-6; weak D call: TRBD1 (6 bases). The CDR3 length is 15 residues. The germline V gene has CDR1 SGHRS and CDR2 YFSETQ. Trimming left V 4 bases short and J 6 bases short, with 14 bases between. The CDR3 DNA reads as TGCGCCAGCAGCGGCCGGGACACGGCTAATTCACCCCTCCACTTT. It yields the protein CASSGRDTANSPLHF.

This clone was found once. This rearrangement joins TRBV14 to TRBJ2-7; 8 bases align to TRBD1. V lost 6 bases to trimming and J lost 2 bases; unmatched junction nucleotides: 3. Germline V gene data show CDR1 as SGHDN and CDR2 as FVKESK. This CDR3 is built from 13 residues. The CDR3 DNA sequence: TGTGCCAGCAGACGACAGGGGCCCTACGAGCAGTACGTC. Translated: CASRRQGPYEQYV.

The chain is built from TRBV3-1 (or the pseudogene TRBV3-2) and TRBJ2-1; D possibly corresponds to TRBD2 (5 bases). The CDR3 totals 14 residues. Germline V gene sequence: CDR1 LGHDT, CDR2 YNNKEL (reference sequence). V was clipped by 6 bases and J by 2 bases, with 11 bases between them. The DNA for the CDR3 is TGTGCCAGCAGTCCGGTAGCGACCTACAATGAGCAGTTCTTC. It specifies CASSPVATYNEQFF.

In this sample, this clone turned up a few times. This rearrangement joins TRBV19 to TRBJ1-6; 8 bases are a match to TRBD1. J was trimmed by 4 bases and V by 6 bases; bases with no gene match: 11. Looked up from germline, CDR1 is LNHDA and CDR2 is SQIVND (reference sequence). CDR3 length: 17 amino acids. The CDR3 DNA reads as TGTGCCAGTAGCGTACCTAGGACAGGGACGTATAATTCACCCCTCCACTTT. The encoded protein is CASSVPRTGTYNSPLHF.

Here the CDR3 reads CASSLGGGTEAFF. In DNA form, the CDR3 reads TGTGCCAGCAGCTTAGGAGGGGGCACTGAAGCTTTCTTT. J is TRBJ1-1 and V is TRBV7-8; TRBD1 is a possible D gene (6 bases). V was clipped by 1 base and J by 4 bases, with 7 bases between them. CDR1 is SGHVS, CDR2 FQNEAQ, per germline. The CDR3 is 13 residues long.

This chain links TRBV13 with TRBJ1-2, with TRBD1 matching over 8 bases. Germline CDR1 and CDR2: PRHDT and FYEKMQ (reference sequence). This CDR3 is built from 16 residues. V shed 5 bases and J 4 bases; nucleotides not matched to a gene: 12. This chain's CDR3 is CASSVTGGEGLYGYTF. CDR3 bases: TGTGCCAGCAGCGTTACAGGGGGGGAGGGTCTCTATGGCTACACCTTC.

V and J are TRBV7-4 and TRBJ1-4; 7 nucleotides line up with TRBD1. Germline loops: CDR1 SGHVT, CDR2 SQSDAQ. J was trimmed by 4 bases and V by 5 bases; bases with no gene match: 7. The CDR3 runs 15 residues. CDR3 amino acids: CASSLRGGDNEKLFF. The CDR3 nucleotides are TGTGCCAGCAGCCTACGAGGGGGCGATAATGAAAAACTGTTTTTT.

The chain links TRBV10-3 to TRBJ2-3, with 7 bases aligning to TRBD2. With V trimmed by 7 bases and J by 0 bases, 1 base remained unmatched. The CDR3 loop spans 13 amino acids. From germline, CDR1 is ENHRY and CDR2 SYGVKD. The CDR3 region has the DNA TGTGCCATCACCGGGGGGAGCACAGATACGCAGTATTTT. Encoded protein: CAITGGSTDTQYF.

The rearrangement joins TRBV4-1 to TRBJ1-4; D is unresolved. This CDR3 is 17 amino acids long. Trimming cost V 4 bases and J 9 bases, with 24 bases left between them. The germline gives CDR1 MGHRA, CDR2 YSYEKL. CDR3 in amino acids: CASSPTQSGQVSQKLFF. CDR3 DNA sequence: TGCGCCAGCAGCCCGACCCAGAGTGGGCAGGTCTCCCAAAAACTGTTTTTT.

This clone was seen once. This sequence joins TRBV14 and TRBJ2-5, with D maybe TRBD1 (5 bases). Trimming shortened V by 2 bases and J by 1 base, and 17 bases separated the two germline ends. The CDR3 spans 17 residues. The germline CDR1 and CDR2 sequences are SGHDN and FVKESK. The CDR3 sequence is CASSQFRGAYLQETQYF. The CDR3 nucleotides read TGTGCCAGCAGCCAATTTAGGGGCGCCTACCTCCAAGAGACCCAGTACTTC.

The J gene is TRBJ1-1, the V gene TRBV28, with 7 bases that match TRBD1. Germline V lookup: CDR1 MDHEN, CDR2 SYDVKM. The CDR3 has 16 residues. Trimming removed 3 bases from V and 2 bases from J; junction bases left unmatched: 9. The CDR3 spells CASSLGQQGRNTEAFF. The CDR3 DNA follows: TGTGCCAGCAGTTTGGGTCAACAGGGGCGCAACACTGAAGCTTTCTTT. Based on the CDR3 plus reference TRBV28 and TRBJ1-1, the full variable domain is DVKVTQSSRYLVKRTGEKVFLECVQDMDHENMFWYRQDPGLGLRLIYFSYDVKMKEKGDIPEGYSVSREKKERFSLILESASTNQTSMYLCASSLGQQGRNTEAFFGQGTRLTVV.

The chain uses TRBV5-1 and TRBJ2-5; tentatively, D is TRBD2 (5 bases). Germline V lookup: CDR1 SGHRS, CDR2 YFSETQ. The CDR3 has 15 amino acids. The V and J ends lost 0 bases and 3 bases respectively, with 12 bases between them. CDR3 sequence reads: CASSLGASWKETQYF. Written as DNA, the CDR3 is TGCGCCAGCAGCTTGGGTGCTAGCTGGAAAGAGACCCAGTACTTC.

In its sample, this clone was seen once. The genes are TRBV18 and TRBJ2-3; maybe TRBD2 (6 bases). V lost 4 bases and J lost 2, with 19 bases in between. Germline V gene lookup returns CDR1 KGHSH and CDR2 LQKENI. The CDR3 runs 17 residues. The DNA for the CDR3 is TGTGCCAGCTCACTCCCCCGGGGGACCGTCATCACAGATACGCAGTATTTT. Its protein product is CASSLPRGTVITDTQYF. Variable domain in full (rest from reference TRBV18 and TRBJ2-3): NAGVMQNPRHLVRRRGQEARLRCSPMKGHSHVYWYRQLPEEGLKFMVYLQKENIIDESGMPKERFSAEFPKEGPSILRIQQVVRGDSAAYFCASSLPRGTVITDTQYFGPGTRLTVL.

The V and J genes are TRBV4-2 and TRBJ2-3, with D possibly matching TRBD1 (7 bases). V lost 5 bases and J 1 base, leaving 16 bases between the germline ends. The germline gives CDR1 LGHNA, CDR2 YNFKEQ. This CDR3 has 16 residues. DNA of the CDR3: TGTGCCAGCAGCATAAGAGGGGGCGGGGGCACAGATACGCAGTATTTT. This codes for CASSIRGGGGTDTQYF.

In this sample, this clone turned up a few times. This chain joins TRBV7-2 and TRBJ1-2; D unclear. The germline V gene encodes CDR1 SGHTA and CDR2 FQGNSA. V was trimmed by 4 bases and J by 1 base, leaving 10 bases between them. The CDR3 runs 14 residues. The CDR3 spells CASSSAGLNYGYTF. The CDR3 coding sequence is TGTGCCAGCAGCTCGGCAGGTCTTAACTATGGCTACACCTTC. The full variable domain, rest sourced from reference TRBV7-2 and TRBJ1-2, is GAGVSQSPSNKVTEKGKDVELRCDPISGHTALYWYRQSLGQGLEFLIYFQGNSAPDKSGLPSDRFSAERTGGSVSTLTIQRTQQEDSAVYLCASSSAGLNYGYTFGSGTRLTVV.

This chain connects TRBV19 to TRBJ1-2; 10 bases are a match to TRBD1. CDR1 is LNHDA, CDR2 SQIVND, per germline (reference sequence). J lost 4 bases, V lost 7 bases, and 12 bases had no gene match. The CDR3 loop spans 16 amino acids. CDR3 sequence: CASTPETGGAGYGYTF. DNA of the CDR3: TGTGCCAGTACCCCCGAGACAGGGGGCGCGGGCTATGGCTACACCTTC.

This sequence joins TRBV4-1 and TRBJ1-5; no definite D call. The germline gives CDR1 MGHRA, CDR2 YSYEKL. This CDR3 comprises 17 residues. The germline V and J ends were trimmed by 0 bases and 0 bases, with 12 bases remaining between them. The CDR3 sequence: CASSQDPPDNSNQPQHF. For the CDR3, the DNA is TGCGCCAGCAGCCAAGACCCCCCTGACAATAGCAATCAGCCCCAGCATTTT.

The chain employs TRBV3-1 (or the pseudogene TRBV3-2) and TRBJ2-4; 9 bases line up with TRBD1. There are 17 residues in the CDR3. V dropped 0 bases and J dropped 0; count of bases not matched to a gene: 3. Germline V gene lookup returns CDR1 LGHDT and CDR2 YNNKEL (reference sequence). This CDR3 reads CASSQETGGLAKNIQYF. For the CDR3, the DNA is TGTGCCAGCAGCCAAGAGACAGGGGGGTTAGCCAAAAACATTCAGTACTTC.

The chain employs TRBV2 and TRBJ2-5; no reliable D call. Trimming stripped 2 bases from V and 5 bases from J, with 6 bases between. This CDR3 region has 12 residues. Germline-derived CDR1 and CDR2 are SNHLY and FYNNEI. This CDR3 reads CASSELSETQYF. The CDR3 DNA is TGTGCCAGCAGTGAATTGAGTGAGACCCAGTACTTC.

This clone came up once. V and J are TRBV7-9 and TRBJ1-2; 11 bases agree with TRBD1. The trim removed 5 bases at V and 8 bases at J, leaving 16 bases unmatched. In germline, CDR1 is SEHNR, CDR2 FQNEAQ (reference sequence). This CDR3 is 17 amino acids long. CDR3 DNA: TGTGCCAGCAGCCCCTCTTACAGGACAGGGGGCGCGTGGGGCTACACCTTC. It specifies CASSPSYRTGGAWGYTF.

This chain connects TRBV18 to TRBJ2-1; D is perhaps TRBD2 (6 bases). Trimming shortened V by 5 bases and J by 0 bases, and 14 bases separated the two germline ends. CDR3 length: 16 residues. Per the germline V gene, CDR1 is KGHSH and CDR2 is LQKENI. CDR3 coding DNA: TGTGCCAGCTCAGGGAGTGGGGGGACCTCCTACAATGAGCAGTTCTTC. Protein product: CASSGSGGTSYNEQFF. The variable domain in full, completed from reference TRBV18 and TRBJ2-1, reads NAGVMQNPRHLVRRRGQEARLRCSPMKGHSHVYWYRQLPEEGLKFMVYLQKENIIDESGMPKERFSAEFPKEGPSILRIQQVVRGDSAAYFCASSGSGGTSYNEQFFGPGTRLTVL.